The clone carrying this TCR beta chain was detected a few times. The antigen is not known. The CDR3 spans 16 residues. With 6 bases clipped from V and 6 bases from J, the junction kept 15 bases outside the gene matches. Germline values: CDR1 SGHTA, CDR2 FQGNSA. This entry belongs to a study of identical twins. Only healthy Caucasians were enrolled as donors. TCRdb itself ran the 5' RACE reads through MiXCR, one entry per CDR3 protein. The table records about 470,000 distinct CDR3 sequences, around 24% of them present only once. The study, taken as a whole, reports: Modelling underestimated the level of out-of-frame TCR alpha sharing observed in monozygotic twins.

These records were also assigned to another study, of T cells expressing NK-cell markers. This second study notes: The sequencing cohort of eight donors included seven HCMV-seropositive individuals and one seronegative individual.

The chain joins TRBV7-2 to TRBJ2-3, with 7 bases that match TRBD2. The sequence was obtained from a woman between 18 and 29 years old in good health. Sequencing was carried out using CD4+ T cells sorted from blood. The CDR3 sequence: CASRRWASGLRDTQYF. CDR3 nucleotides: TGTGCCAGCAGGCGGTGGGCTAGCGGATTGCGGGATACGCAGTATTTT.